A few counts support the clone carrying this TCR beta chain. The target antigen is unknown. Per the germline V gene, CDR1 is SGHNT and CDR2 is YYREEE (reference sequence). V lost 3 bases and J 0 bases, leaving 10 bases between the germline ends. The CDR3 is 15 amino acids. The isolated RNA, all of it, was reverse transcribed, so expressed TCRB transcripts were what got sequenced. Produced via immunoSEQ multiplex PCR; TCRdb's table is partial and in-frame only. The repertoire consists of around 710,000 clones, with around 11% occurring once and the leading ten covering around 0.12%. Central memory, naive, regulatory and stem cell-like memory CD4+ cells were sorted by CD45RO/CCR7/CD25/CD127/CD95/CD27. These data come from a study of beta chain features in type 1 diabetes. Study-wide points: It was among patients, rather than healthy donors, that naive, central memory and Treg TCRB repertoires appeared more similar. In every one of the four CD4+ subsets, TCRB CDR3s were moderately but significantly shorter in Type 1 diabetes patients. Type 1 diabetes patients had VDJ junctions that carried fewer insertions and more deletions.

Sequencing input: naive CD4+ T cells from blood. The chain carries TRBV5-4 and TRBJ2-1; D perhaps matches TRBD2 (5 bases). The sequence was obtained from a young man with type 1 diabetes. The DNA for the CDR3 is TGTGCCAGCAGCTGGACTCTGAGCTCCTACAATGAGCAGTTCTTC. Amino acid sequence: CASSWTLSSYNEQFF.